These T cell receptor beta chains were read from a single sample in a study of vaccination effects on CD4 cells after COVID-19. Produced via immunoSEQ multiplex PCR; TCRdb's table is partial and in-frame only. The sample holds 65,000 to 90,000 clones, 73% seen once. For these receptors, no antigen is known. Sequences were derived from CD4+ T cells from PBMCs cultured without peptide, sampled after COVID-19 vaccination. The receptors originated from a human donor who received a COVID-19 vaccine. Both conserved end residues are part of each CDR3. The order of the fields is J gene, V gene, CDR3 protein.

J: TRBJ1-2
V: TRBV5-8
CDR3: CASSLANRRTYGYTF

J: TRBJ1-6
V: TRBV6-5
CDR3: CASSRTGTQNSPLHF

J: TRBJ2-1
V: TRBV7-2
CDR3: CASSLRWGNEQFF

J: TRBJ1-6
V: TRBV7-2
CDR3: CASSGTGGFWSNSPLHF

J: TRBJ1-2
V: TRBV7-9
CDR3: CASSLAQGGYTF

J: TRBJ2-2
V: TRBV19
CDR3: CASGPTHTGELFF

J: TRBJ2-2
V: TRBV6-5
CDR3: CASRKGQKNTGELFF

J: TRBJ2-2
V: TRBV5-1
CDR3: CASSFRGRIEDGELFF

J: TRBJ1-3
V: TRBV18
CDR3: CASSPTTGSGNTIYF

J: TRBJ1-4
V: TRBV5-1
CDR3: CASSTWDRGPPNEKLFF

J: TRBJ1-3
V: TRBV6-6
CDR3: CASSYAGQVRNTIYF

J: TRBJ2-6
V: TRBV5-6
CDR3: CASRVTDSGANVLTF

J: TRBJ1-1
V: TRBV4-1
CDR3: CASSQVGQWTEAFF

J: TRBJ2-2
V: TRBV6-1
CDR3: CASSDWGFSNTGELFF

J: TRBJ2-2
V: TRBV6-1
CDR3: CASSVVFGGTYGELFF

J: TRBJ1-2
V: TRBV6-5
CDR3: CASSRQGESYGYTF

J: TRBJ2-1
V: TRBV13
CDR3: CASSPGQGWYNEQFF

J: TRBJ1-5
V: TRBV18
CDR3: CASSRTPTTVFTQHF

J: TRBJ1-3
V: TRBV5-1
CDR3: CASRPGTSGNTIYF

J: TRBJ1-6
V: TRBV19
CDR3: CASSMEGANSPLHF

J: TRBJ2-1
V: TRBV5-1
CDR3: CASSSGQGAYNEQFF

J: TRBJ1-2
V: TRBV5-1
CDR3: CASSLFQGANYGYTF

J: TRBJ1-3
V: TRBV2
CDR3: CASTGGSGNTIYF

J: TRBJ2-2
V: TRBV2
CDR3: CASHLDRNTGELFF

J: TRBJ1-3
V: TRBV7-2
CDR3: CASSFGGRNTIYF

J: TRBJ2-1
V: TRBV4-1
CDR3: CASSQDRAAGVSFF

J: TRBJ1-4
V: TRBV28
CDR3: CASSPGGTLSGLFF

J: TRBJ1-1
V: TRBV5-1
CDR3: CASSFGQGALNTEAFF

J: TRBJ1-1
V: TRBV14
CDR3: CASSQRQTGATEAFF

J: TRBJ2-1
V: TRBV12-5
CDR3: CASGNRGGRHGEQFF

J: TRBJ1-2
V: TRBV7-2
CDR3: CASSSSQTGVGSYTF

J: TRBJ1-4
V: TRBV19
CDR3: CATQLGRGNEKLFF

J: TRBJ1-2
V: TRBV7-3
CDR3: CASSYEGALNYGYTF

J: TRBJ1-1
V: TRBV3-1/TRBV3-2
CDR3: CASSQGQVLNTEAFF

J: TRBJ2-3
V: TRBV9
CDR3: CASSVVKGGVDTQYF

J: TRBJ1-5
V: TRBV2
CDR3: CASRGIKGNNQPQHF

J: TRBJ1-6
V: TRBV9
CDR3: CASSDGVFGLGSPLHF

J: TRBJ2-4
V: TRBV5-1
CDR3: CASSLGGMNKNIQYF

J: TRBJ1-4
V: TRBV28
CDR3: CASSSGGNEKLFF

J: TRBJ2-6
V: TRBV7-3
CDR3: CASSLADGRGSGANVLTF

J: TRBJ1-1
V: TRBV7-9
CDR3: CASSRGEIEAFF

J: TRBJ1-5
V: TRBV7-2
CDR3: CASSLGVRNQPQHF

J: TRBJ2-2
V: TRBV12-5
CDR3: CASGLPQQGRELFF

J: TRBJ2-5
V: TRBV5-6
CDR3: CASSLVAGNQETQYF

J: TRBJ1-1
V: TRBV28
CDR3: CASREGLHTEAFF

J: TRBJ1-1
V: TRBV5-1
CDR3: CASSYGGRSTEAFF

J: TRBJ1-6
V: TRBV9
CDR3: CASSVEYNSPLHF

J: TRBJ1-2
V: TRBV6-5
CDR3: CANKAGGLLNYGYTF